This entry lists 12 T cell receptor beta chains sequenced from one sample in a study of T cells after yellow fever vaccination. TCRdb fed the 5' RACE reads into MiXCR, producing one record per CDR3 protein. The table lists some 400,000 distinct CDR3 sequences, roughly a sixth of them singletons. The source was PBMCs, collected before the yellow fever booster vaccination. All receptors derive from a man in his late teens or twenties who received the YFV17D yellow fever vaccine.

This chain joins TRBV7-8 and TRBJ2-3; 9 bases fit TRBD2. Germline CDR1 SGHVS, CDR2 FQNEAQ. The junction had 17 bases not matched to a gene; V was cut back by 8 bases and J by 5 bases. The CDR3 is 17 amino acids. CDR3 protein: CASELGFGTSFRDTQYF. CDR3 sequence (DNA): TGTGCCAGCGAATTGGGTTTCGGGACTAGCTTTCGAGATACGCAGTATTTT.

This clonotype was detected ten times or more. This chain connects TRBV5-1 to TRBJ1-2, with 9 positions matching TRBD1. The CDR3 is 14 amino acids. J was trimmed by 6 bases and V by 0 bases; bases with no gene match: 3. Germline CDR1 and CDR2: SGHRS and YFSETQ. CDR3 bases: TGCGCCAGCAGCTTGGGAGGACAGGGGCATGGCTACACCTTC. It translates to CASSLGGQGHGYTF.

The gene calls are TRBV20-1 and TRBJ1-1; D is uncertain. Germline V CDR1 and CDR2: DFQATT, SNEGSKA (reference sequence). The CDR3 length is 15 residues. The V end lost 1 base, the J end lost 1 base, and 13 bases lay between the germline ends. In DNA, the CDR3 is TGCAGTGCTAGAGCATCCGAGGCGACGAACACTGAAGCTTTCTTT. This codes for CSARASEATNTEAFF.

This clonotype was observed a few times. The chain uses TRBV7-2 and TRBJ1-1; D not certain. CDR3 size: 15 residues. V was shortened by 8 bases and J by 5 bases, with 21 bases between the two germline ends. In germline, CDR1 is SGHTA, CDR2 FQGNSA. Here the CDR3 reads CASQPPGLRITEAFF. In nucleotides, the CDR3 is TGTGCCAGCCAGCCTCCCGGGCTTAGGATTACTGAAGCTTTCTTT.

In DNA, the CDR3 is TGTGCCAGCAGTTTAGGGACAGTTGATAACTACGAGCAGTACTTC. Its translation: CASSLGTVDNYEQYF. The chain employs TRBV27 and TRBJ2-7; 7 bases line up with TRBD1. The trim removed 2 bases at V and 3 bases at J, leaving 7 bases unmatched. Germline CDR1 MNHEY, CDR2 SMNVEV (reference sequence). There are 15 residues in the CDR3.

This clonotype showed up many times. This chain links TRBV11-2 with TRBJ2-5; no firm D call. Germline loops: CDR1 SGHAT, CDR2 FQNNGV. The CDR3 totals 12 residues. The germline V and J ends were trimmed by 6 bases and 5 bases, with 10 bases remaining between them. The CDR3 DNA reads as TGTGCCAGCAGTCGGGTGGGGGAGACCCAGTACTTC. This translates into CASSRVGETQYF.

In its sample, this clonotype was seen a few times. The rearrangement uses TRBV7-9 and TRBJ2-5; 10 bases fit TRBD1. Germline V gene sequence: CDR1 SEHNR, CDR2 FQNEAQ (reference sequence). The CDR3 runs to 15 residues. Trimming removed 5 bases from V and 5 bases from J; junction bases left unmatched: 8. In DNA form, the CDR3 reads TGTGCCAGCAGCGACGGGACAGGGGCTGGGGAGACCCAGTACTTC. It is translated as CASSDGTGAGETQYF.

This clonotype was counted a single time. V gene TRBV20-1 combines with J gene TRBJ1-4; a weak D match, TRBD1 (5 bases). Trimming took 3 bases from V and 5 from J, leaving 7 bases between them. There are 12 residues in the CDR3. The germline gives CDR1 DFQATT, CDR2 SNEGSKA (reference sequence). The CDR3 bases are TGCAGTGCTAGCCAGGGAAATGAAAAACTGTTTTTT. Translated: CSASQGNEKLFF.

CDR3 nucleotides: TGTGCCAGCAGCTTCCACTCCTACAATGAGCAGTTCTTC. It translates to CASSFHSYNEQFF. This chain joins TRBV7-8 and TRBJ2-1; the D is unclear. CDR1 is SGHVS and CDR2 is FQNEAQ in the germline V gene. Trimming cost V 3 bases and J 0 bases, with 3 bases left between them. CDR3 length equals 13 residues.

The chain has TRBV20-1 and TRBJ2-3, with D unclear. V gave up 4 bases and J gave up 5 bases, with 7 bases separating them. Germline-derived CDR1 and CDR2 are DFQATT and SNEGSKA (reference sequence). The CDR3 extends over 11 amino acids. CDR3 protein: CSATHGDTQYF. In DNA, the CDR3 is TGCAGTGCTACACACGGAGATACGCAGTATTTT.

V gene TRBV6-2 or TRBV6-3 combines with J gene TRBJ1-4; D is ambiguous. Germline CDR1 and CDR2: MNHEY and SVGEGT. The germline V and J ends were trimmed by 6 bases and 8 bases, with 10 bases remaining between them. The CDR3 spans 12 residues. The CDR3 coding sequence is TGTGCCAGCAGATACCCGGAGGAAAAACTGTTTTTT. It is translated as CASRYPEEKLFF.

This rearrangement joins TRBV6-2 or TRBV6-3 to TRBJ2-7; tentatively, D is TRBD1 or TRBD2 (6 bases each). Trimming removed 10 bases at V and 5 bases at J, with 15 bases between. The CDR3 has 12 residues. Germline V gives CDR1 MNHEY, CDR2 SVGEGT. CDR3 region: CATGRRGHEQYF. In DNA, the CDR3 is TGTGCCACTGGCCGCCGGGGGCACGAGCAGTACTTC.